Presented here are 7 T cell receptor beta chains from one specimen sequenced in a study of cytomegalovirus exposure and HLA in healthy donors. PCR was performed using 60 Vbeta and 13 Jbeta primers. Using immunoSEQ multiplex PCR, the repertoire was profiled, and TCRdb retains in-frame clones only, with some absent. The sample carries about 94,000 clones, roughly 80% recorded once. Sequenced material: PBMCs. These TCRs come from a human donor in good health.

The table lists this clone with a count of one. V is TRBV7-3 and J is TRBJ2-3, with TRBD1 identical over 9 bases. V shed 5 bases, J shed 1 base, and the junction held 4 bases outside the gene matches. The CDR3 extends over 15 amino acids. CDR1 and CDR2 from the germline V gene are SGHTA and FQGTGA. The CDR3 DNA follows: TGTGCCAGCAGCCCCCGGGACAGGGGCACAGATACGCAGTATTTT. Protein: CASSPRDRGTDTQYF.

The chain carries TRBV2 and TRBJ2-7; 8 positions agree with TRBD1. The CDR3 is made up of 15 amino acids. From germline, CDR1 is SNHLY and CDR2 FYNNEI. J lost 0 bases, V lost 10 bases, and 11 bases had no gene match. The DNA for the CDR3 is TGTGCCACCTTAGAACAGGGGGGAAGCTCCTACGAGCAGTACTTC. It yields the protein CATLEQGGSSYEQYF.

The J gene is TRBJ1-1, the V gene TRBV5-5, with 7 nucleotides matching TRBD1. Germline lookup yields CDR1 SGHKS and CDR2 YYEKEE (reference sequence). J lost 7 bases, V lost 6 bases, and 9 bases had no gene match. The CDR3 is made up of 13 amino acids. In DNA, the CDR3 is TGTGCCAGCACCTTCGGACAGGATCGTGAAGCTTTCTTT. Translated, it gives CASTFGQDREAFF. Full variable domain (remainder filled in from reference TRBV5-5 and TRBJ1-1): DAGVTQSPTHLIKTRGQQVTLRCSPISGHKSVSWYQQVLGQGPQFIFQYYEKEERGRGNFPDRFSARQFPNYSSELNVNALLLGDSALYLCASTFGQDREAFFGQGTRLTVV.

The chain uses TRBV7-3 and TRBJ2-2, with D maybe TRBD2 (6 bases). CDR3 length: 15 amino acids. Trimming shortened V by 4 bases and J by 1 base, and 10 bases separated the two germline ends. Germline V gene sequence: CDR1 SGHTA, CDR2 FQGTGA. The CDR3 loop is CASSYGTQNTGELFF. The CDR3 bases are TGTGCCAGCAGCTACGGGACTCAGAACACCGGGGAGCTGTTTTTT.

This clone occurred a few times. The CDR3 sequence: CASSQTSGSSNEQFF. Here the CDR3 DNA reads TGTGCCAGCAGCCAAACTAGCGGGAGTTCTAATGAGCAGTTCTTC. The chain is built from TRBV4-2 and TRBJ2-1, with 11 bases lining up with TRBD2. Germline lookup yields CDR1 LGHNA and CDR2 YNFKEQ. V was pared by 2 bases and J by 7 bases, with 4 bases of the junction left unmatched. The CDR3 covers 15 residues.

This chain links TRBV19 with TRBJ2-1, with 11 bases matching TRBD2. CDR3 length: 14 amino acids. The germline gives CDR1 LNHDA, CDR2 SQIVND (reference sequence). After removal of 8 bases from V and 9 bases from J, the junction contained 9 bases not matched to a gene. CDR3 loop: CASAALAGGPEQFF. In nucleotides, the CDR3 is TGTGCCAGTGCAGCGTTAGCGGGGGGGCCTGAGCAGTTCTTC.

The J gene is TRBJ1-2, the V gene TRBV6-5, with TRBD1 as a possible D gene (6 bases). V shed 5 bases and J shed 13 bases, with 23 bases lying between them. The germline V gene encodes CDR1 MNHEY and CDR2 SVGAGI. CDR3 size: 14 residues. CDR3 loop: CASSGGHDIKVGTF. The DNA for the CDR3 is TGTGCCAGCAGTGGGGGACACGACATAAAGGTCGGCACCTTC.